The sequence of this TCR beta chain was determined in a study of T cell changes during pregnancy in multiple sclerosis. Repertoires were generated with immunoSEQ multiplex PCR, while TCRdb's copy carries only in-frame clones and drops some. The data hold approximately 70,000 clones, with about 92% observed a single time. This receptor was taken from a female donor in good health, enrolled as a control in a pregnancy study. This sample comprised peripheral blood, obtained in the second trimester of pregnancy.

The CDR3 sequence is CASSLASGNNEQFF. In nucleotides, the CDR3 is TGTGCCAGCAGCTTGGCTAGCGGTAACAATGAGCAGTTCTTC. This sequence joins TRBV11-2 and TRBJ2-1; 7 bases align to TRBD2. This CDR3 comprises 14 residues. V was clipped by 3 bases and J by 5 bases; unmatched bases: 4. The germline V gene encodes CDR1 SGHAT and CDR2 FQNNGV.